This TCR beta chain appears in the sequencing data of a study of blood T cell repertoires in COVID-19. Study-level information: T cells, B-cell-depleted T cells, or PBMCs supplied cDNA or gDNA.

CDR1 and CDR2 from the germline V gene are SGHDN and FVKESK. The CDR3 loop spans 14 amino acids. V lost 4 bases to trimming and J lost 4 bases, with 14 bases between them. Profiled with immunoSEQ multiplex PCR; TCRdb holds only in-frame clones, not every one. The data show about 240,000 clones, with 75% to 85% seen just once and around 12% held by the top ten. The sample comprised peripheral blood. This clonotype was sampled from a woman aged 55 to 70 with active or convalescent COVID-19. V is TRBV14 and J is TRBJ2-7; tentative D call: TRBD2 (6 bases). CDR3 sequence (DNA): TGTGCCAGCAGCCCCGGAGGGCTCGGGTACGAGCAGTACTTC. Translated, it gives CASSPGGLGYEQYF.